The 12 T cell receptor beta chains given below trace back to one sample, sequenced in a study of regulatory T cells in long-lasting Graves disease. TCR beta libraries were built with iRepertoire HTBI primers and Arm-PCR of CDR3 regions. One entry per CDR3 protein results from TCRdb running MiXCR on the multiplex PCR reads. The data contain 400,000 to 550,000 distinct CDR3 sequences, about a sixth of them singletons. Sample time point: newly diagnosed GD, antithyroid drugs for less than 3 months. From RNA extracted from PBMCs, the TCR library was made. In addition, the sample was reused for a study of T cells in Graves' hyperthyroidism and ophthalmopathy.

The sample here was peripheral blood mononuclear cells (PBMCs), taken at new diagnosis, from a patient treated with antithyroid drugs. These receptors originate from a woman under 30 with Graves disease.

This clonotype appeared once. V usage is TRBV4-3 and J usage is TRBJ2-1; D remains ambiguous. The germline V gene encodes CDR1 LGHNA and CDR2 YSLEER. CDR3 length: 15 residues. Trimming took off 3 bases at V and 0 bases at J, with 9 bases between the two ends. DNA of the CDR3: TGCGCCAGCAGCCACGACGGTAGCTCCTACAATGAGCAGTTCTTC. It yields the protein CASSHDGSSYNEQFF.

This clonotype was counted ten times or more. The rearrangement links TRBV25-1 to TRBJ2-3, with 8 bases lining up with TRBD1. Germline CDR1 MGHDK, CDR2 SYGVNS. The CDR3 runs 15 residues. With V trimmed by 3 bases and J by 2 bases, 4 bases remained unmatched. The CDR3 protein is CASSEYRGITDTQYF. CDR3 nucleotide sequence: TGTGCCAGCAGTGAGTACAGGGGGATCACAGATACGCAGTATTTT.

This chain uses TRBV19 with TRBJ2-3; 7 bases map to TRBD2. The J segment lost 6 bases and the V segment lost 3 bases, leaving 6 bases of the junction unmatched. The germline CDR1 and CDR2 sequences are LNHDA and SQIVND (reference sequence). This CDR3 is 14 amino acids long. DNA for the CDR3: TGTGCCAGTAGTATTAAGGCGGGAGTGGATACGCAGTATTTT. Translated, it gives CASSIKAGVDTQYF.

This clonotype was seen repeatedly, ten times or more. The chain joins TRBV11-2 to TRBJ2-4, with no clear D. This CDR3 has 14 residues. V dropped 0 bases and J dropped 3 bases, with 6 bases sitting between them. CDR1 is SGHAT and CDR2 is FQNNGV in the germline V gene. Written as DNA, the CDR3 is TGTGCCAGCAGCTTAGATGCGCTCAAAAACATTCAGTACTTC. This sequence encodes CASSLDALKNIQYF.

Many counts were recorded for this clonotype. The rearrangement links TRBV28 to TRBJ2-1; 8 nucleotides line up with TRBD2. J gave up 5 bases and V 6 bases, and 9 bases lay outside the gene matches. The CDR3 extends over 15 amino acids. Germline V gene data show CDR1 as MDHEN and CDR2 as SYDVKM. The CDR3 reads CASSLPGTSNNEQFF. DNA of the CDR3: TGTGCCAGCAGCCTACCCGGGACTAGTAACAATGAGCAGTTCTTC.

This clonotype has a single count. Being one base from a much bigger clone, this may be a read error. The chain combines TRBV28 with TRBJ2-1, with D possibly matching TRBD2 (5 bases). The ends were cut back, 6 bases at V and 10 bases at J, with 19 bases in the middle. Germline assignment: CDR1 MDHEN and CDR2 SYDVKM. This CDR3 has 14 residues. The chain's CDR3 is CASRRSGPLGEQFF. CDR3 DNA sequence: TGTGCCAGCAGACGCAGCGGCCCCCTAGGCGAGCAGTTCTTC. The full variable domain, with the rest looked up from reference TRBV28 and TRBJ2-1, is DVKVTQSSRYLVKRTGEKVFLECVQDMDHENMFWYRQDPGLGLRLIYFSYDVKMKEKGDIPEGYSVSREKKERFSLILESASTNQTSMYLCASRRSGPLGEQFFGPGTRLTVL.

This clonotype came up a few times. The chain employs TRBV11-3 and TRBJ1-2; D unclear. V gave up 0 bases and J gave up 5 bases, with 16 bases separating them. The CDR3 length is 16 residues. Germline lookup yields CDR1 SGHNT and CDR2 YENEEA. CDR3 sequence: CASSLEPRGLYYGYTF. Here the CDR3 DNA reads TGTGCCAGCAGCTTAGAGCCGCGGGGATTATATTATGGCTACACCTTC.

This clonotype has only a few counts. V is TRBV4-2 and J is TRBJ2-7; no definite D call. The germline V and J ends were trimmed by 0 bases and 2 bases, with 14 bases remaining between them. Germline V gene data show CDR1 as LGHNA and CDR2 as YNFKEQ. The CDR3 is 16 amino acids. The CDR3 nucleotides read TGTGCCAGCAGCCAAGAAGGAATAGCTGAGACCTACGAGCAGTACTTC. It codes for CASSQEGIAETYEQYF.

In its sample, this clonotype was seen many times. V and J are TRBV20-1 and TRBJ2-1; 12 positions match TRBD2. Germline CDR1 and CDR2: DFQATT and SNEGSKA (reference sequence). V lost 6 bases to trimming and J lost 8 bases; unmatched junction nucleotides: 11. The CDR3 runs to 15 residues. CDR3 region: CSANPLAGGNYEQFF. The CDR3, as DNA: TGCAGTGCGAACCCCCTAGCGGGAGGGAACTATGAGCAGTTCTTC.

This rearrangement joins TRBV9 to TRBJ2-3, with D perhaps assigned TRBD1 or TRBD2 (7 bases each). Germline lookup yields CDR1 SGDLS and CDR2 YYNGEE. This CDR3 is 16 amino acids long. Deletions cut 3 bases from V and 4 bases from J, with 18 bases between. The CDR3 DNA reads TGTGCCAGCAGCGCAGTAGGCAGGGGGGGATCAGATACGCAGTATTTT. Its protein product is CASSAVGRGGSDTQYF.

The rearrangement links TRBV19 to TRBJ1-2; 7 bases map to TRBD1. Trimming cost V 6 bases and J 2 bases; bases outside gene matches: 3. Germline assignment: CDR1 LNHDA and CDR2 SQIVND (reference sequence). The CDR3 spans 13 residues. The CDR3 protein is CASRSDRNYGYTF. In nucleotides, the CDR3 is TGTGCCAGTAGGTCGGACAGGAACTATGGCTACACCTTC.

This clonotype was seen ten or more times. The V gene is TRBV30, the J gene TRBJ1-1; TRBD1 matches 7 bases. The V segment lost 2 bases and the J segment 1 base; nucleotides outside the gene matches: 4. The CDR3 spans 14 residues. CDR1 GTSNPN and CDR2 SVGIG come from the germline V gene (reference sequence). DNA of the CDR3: TGTGCCTGGAGTCCGGGACAGACGAACACTGAAGCTTTCTTT. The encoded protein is CAWSPGQTNTEAFF.